This T cell receptor (beta chain) was observed in a study of T cell responses to AZD1222 COVID-19 vaccine. This table comes from immunoSEQ multiplex PCR, and its TCRdb copy is limited to in-frame clones, with some not included. The repertoire has about 270,000 clones, approximately 94% of them found once; the top ten carry roughly 0.5%. The V gene end was trimmed by 6 bases and the J gene end by 3 bases; junction bases not matched to a gene: 5. Germline V CDR1 and CDR2: MDHEN, SYDVKM. This CDR3 is 13 amino acids long. As for this clone: Within the sample, other DNA sequences also encode this same CDR3.

The chain carries TRBV28 and TRBJ2-7; 7 bases map to TRBD1. The source was peripheral blood, collected 28 days after the second AZD1222 dose. The sequence was obtained from an adult who received the AZD1222 COVID-19 vaccine. In nucleotides, the CDR3 is TGTGCCAGCAGGCCGGGACAGAGCTACGAGCAGTACTTC. As protein: CASRPGQSYEQYF.